This T cell receptor (beta chain) was observed in a study of OX40 agonist ivuxolimab in advanced cancers. Overall study: Patients treated during dose escalation were battling hepatocellular carcinoma, melanoma, renal cell or head and neck cancer. Those enrolled were roughly 80% male, with a mean age of roughly 62 years and ages from roughly 20 to 90.

About this clone itself: The antigen is not known.

This CDR3 has 15 residues. Per the germline V gene, CDR1 is MNHNS and CDR2 is SASEGT. V gave up 7 bases and J gave up 5 bases, with 21 bases separating them. Regarding the study as a whole: At 0.1 to 3.0 mg/kg and by week 6, clonal expansion occurred in CD4+ and CD8+ blood T cells.

Profiled with immunoSEQ multiplex PCR; TCRdb holds only in-frame clones, not every one. Of more than 55,000 clones listed, 70% to 90% are singletons. This sequence joins TRBV6-1 and TRBJ2-7, with D possibly TRBD2 on 5 matching bases. The sequencing used CD4+ or CD8+ T cells sorted from blood, collected in a trial of the OX40 agonist ivuxolimab. The TCR sequence derives from an adult with an advanced solid tumor such as melanoma, head and neck, liver or kidney cancer. Here the CDR3 DNA reads TGTGCCAGCACCGCCGAGAGACGGGGTACCGACGAGCAGTACTTC. It codes for CASTAERRGTDEQYF.